Here is one TCR beta chain with its context. Its target antigen remains unknown. Within one base of it there is no much larger clone, and no base qualities were kept. Sequencing took place on an Illumina HiSeq 2000. Multiplex PCR amplification was used to generate the TCR beta chain libraries. The amplified TCR beta chain products were analyzed by high-throughput sequencing. The public reads were reanalyzed by TCRdb: fastp trimming at Q25, MiXCR alignment, in-frame beta chains only. Every entry covers one CDR3 protein and lists the most common genes and DNA from its rows. The sample table contains around 25,000 distinct CDR3 sequences; only one count was recorded for about 24% of them. The top ten clones comprise approximately 13% of the sample. Measured from the cysteine to the phenylalanine, the CDR3 is 14 residues long. CDR3 DNA is the only sequence kept; it has 42 bases, read in frame from the first base. V is clipped by 4 bases and J by 7 bases, and the sequence between their germline boundaries is 17 bases long. The germline V gene (reference sequence) yields LNHDA for CDR1 and SQIVND for CDR2.

This specimen belongs to a study of breast tumors, draining lymph nodes, adjacent tissues (dated by TCRdb to 2016 to 2017). Regarding the study in general: The study compared TCR beta repertoires across tumor, adjacent nontumor tissue and axillary lymph nodes from breast cancer patients. The study aimed to assess the relationships and possible T-cell exchange between tumor, surrounding tissue and draining lymph node repertoires in human breast cancer.

What the authors observed across the whole study: Rather than being directly demonstrated, the conclusion that tumor T cells originate in lymph nodes was presented as consistent with a hypothesis. T-cell repertoire diversity in tumors was found to be lower than in lymph nodes but higher than in nontumor tissue, and preferential V and J gene usage was observed. The data were considered consistent with most tumor T cells being derived from the lymph node and subsequently expanding within tumor tissue. Tumor and nontumor tissue repertoires were found to be significantly more similar in luminal-like than in basal-like breast cancer.

Sequencing was performed on breast tumor tissue. This chain joins TRBV19 to TRBJ2-7, with no reliable assignment of the D segment. This receptor was identified in a female donor with breast cancer. Some clones in this sample may be carry-over from other donors' samples. The CDR3 has the sequence CASSTQVRVREQYF. The sequenced DNA is TGTGCCAGTAGTACCCAGGTACGTGTTCGAGAGCAGTACTTC.